The 14 T cell receptor beta chains reported below all come from one sample, sequenced in a study of CD8 T cells in Susac syndrome. Reverse transcription used 0.5 to 1 ug RNA and random hexamers. TCRdb called the immunoSEQ multiplex PCR reads again in MiXCR, with one record for every CDR3 protein. The sample has approximately 70,000 distinct CDR3 sequences, about 94% seen once. The sequenced material came from CD8+ T cells from PBMCs. The receptors were gathered from a human donor with multiple sclerosis.

The gene calls are TRBV12-3 or TRBV12-4 and TRBJ2-3; D gene uncertain. V lost 3 bases to trimming and J lost 4 bases, with 8 bases between them. The CDR3 is 13 residues long. The CDR3 nucleotides are TGTGCCAGCAGTTTTGGATCCCCAGATACGCAGTATTTT. Amino acid sequence: CASSFGSPDTQYF.

This clonotype was seen a handful of times. CDR3 in amino acids: CSARIWGQAYEQYF. In DNA form, the CDR3 reads TGCAGTGCTAGAATTTGGGGACAGGCCTACGAGCAGTACTTC. This chain uses TRBV20-1 with TRBJ2-7, with 8 positions matching TRBD1. There are 14 residues in the CDR3. In germline, CDR1 is DFQATT, CDR2 SNEGSKA (reference sequence). V gave up 2 bases and J gave up 2 bases; unmatched junction bases: 5.

Only one count was recorded for this clonotype. The chain is built from TRBV4-1 and TRBJ2-7; TRBD1 agrees at 9 bases. Germline V gene data show CDR1 as MGHRA and CDR2 as YSYEKL. V dropped 2 bases and J dropped 7; count of bases not matched to a gene: 12. The CDR3 is made up of 16 amino acids. The CDR3 sequence: CASSQLAGQGAWEQYF. In DNA form, the CDR3 reads TGCGCCAGCAGCCAACTTGCGGGACAGGGAGCGTGGGAGCAGTACTTC.

The chain links TRBV29-1 to TRBJ2-1; D not certain. CDR3 size: 15 residues. V dropped 3 bases and J dropped 0 bases, with 12 bases sitting between them. Germline CDR1 and CDR2: SQVTM and ANQGSEA. Here the CDR3 reads CSVDSPWSSYNEQFF. CDR3 DNA: TGCAGCGTTGATTCCCCGTGGAGCTCCTACAATGAGCAGTTCTTC.

The chain has TRBV13 and TRBJ2-1; 7 bases line up with TRBD2. Per germline, CDR1 PRHDT and CDR2 FYEKMQ (reference sequence). The CDR3 consists of 17 residues. V lost 1 base to trimming and J lost 0 bases; unmatched junction nucleotides: 6. CDR3 DNA: TGTGCCAGCAGCTTAGTAGTGGGGGGGAGCTCCTACAATGAGCAGTTCTTC. Amino acid sequence: CASSLVVGGSSYNEQFF. The full variable domain, in which reference TRBV13 and TRBJ2-1 provide the parts outside the CDR3, is AAGVIQSPRHLIKEKRETATLKCYPIPRHDTVYWYQQGPGQDPQFLISFYEKMQSDKGSIPDRFSAQQFSDYHSELNMSSLELGDSALYFCASSLVVGGSSYNEQFFGPGTRLTVL.

The V and J genes are TRBV28 and TRBJ2-7; 7 nucleotides match TRBD1. The CDR3 runs 18 residues. Germline CDR1 reads MDHEN; CDR2 reads SYDVKM. The J segment lost 1 base and the V segment lost 5 bases, leaving 17 bases of the junction unmatched. CDR3 DNA sequence: TGTGCCAGCAGTCCCGCCTACAGGGGCCTGAAGGTTTCCTACGAGCAGTACTTC. This translates into CASSPAYRGLKVSYEQYF.

This clonotype was found once. This chain uses TRBV27 with TRBJ2-1, with TRBD2 identical over 8 bases. Germline loops: CDR1 MNHEY, CDR2 SMNVEV (reference sequence). This CDR3 is 15 amino acids long. With V trimmed by 5 bases and J by 4 bases, 7 bases remained unmatched. The CDR3, as DNA: TGTGCCAGCAGTCCCGGGACTAGGGGTTACAATGAGCAGTTCTTC. Residues: CASSPGTRGYNEQFF.

The CDR3 region is CATSDFDYGYTF. As DNA, the CDR3 is TGTGCCACCAGTGATTTTGACTATGGCTACACCTTC. V usage is TRBV24-1 and J usage is TRBJ1-2; D remains ambiguous. The CDR3 is made up of 12 amino acids. Germline V gene sequence: CDR1 KGHDR, CDR2 SFDVKD. Deletions cut 1 base from V and 3 bases from J, with 2 bases between.

This chain connects TRBV30 to TRBJ2-2; 7 positions agree with TRBD1. V shed 1 base and J 5 bases; nucleotides not matched to a gene: 1. From germline, CDR1 is GTSNPN and CDR2 SVGIG (reference sequence). This CDR3 has 13 residues. In DNA form, the CDR3 reads TGTGCCTGGAGTGACAGGGGAACCGGGGAGCTGTTTTTT. Its protein is CAWSDRGTGELFF.

This clonotype was counted a single time. V gene TRBV9 combines with J gene TRBJ1-1; 8 bases match TRBD1. In germline, CDR1 is SGDLS, CDR2 YYNGEE. Trimming at V came to 1 base and at J to 4 bases, leaving 3 bases not matched to a gene. This CDR3 has 14 amino acids. The CDR3 sequence: CASSVRTGGTEAFF. CDR3 coding DNA: TGTGCCAGCAGCGTAAGAACAGGGGGCACTGAAGCTTTCTTT. The full variable domain, its missing parts supplied by reference TRBV9 and TRBJ1-1, is DSGVTQTPKHLITATGQRVTLRCSPRSGDLSVYWYQQSLDQGLQFLIQYYNGEERAKGNILERFSAQQFPDLHSELNLSSLELGDSALYFCASSVRTGGTEAFFGQGTRLTVV.

The genes are TRBV29-1 and TRBJ1-2; TRBD1 matches at 9 bases. The CDR3 covers 14 residues. Germline CDR1 and CDR2: SQVTM and ANQGSEA. Trimming at V came to 1 base and at J to 7 bases, leaving 7 bases not matched to a gene. DNA of the CDR3: TGCAGCGTTGAAGGGACAGGGGTGGAGGGTGGCTACACCTTC. Protein product: CSVEGTGVEGGYTF.

This chain joins TRBV23-1 and TRBJ1-2, with a tentative D call TRBD1 (5 bases). TRBV23-1 is filed as an ORF, its function uncertain. Trimming removed 0 bases from V and 8 bases from J, with 13 bases in between. This CDR3 has 14 residues. The CDR3 protein is CASSQSGSGGGYTF. The CDR3 DNA follows: TGCGCCAGCAGTCAATCCGGCAGCGGGGGAGGCTACACCTTC.

The rearrangement joins TRBV12-3 or TRBV12-4 to TRBJ2-7; 8 bases align to TRBD1. Losses at the gene ends were 6 bases for V and 6 bases for J; bases not matched to a gene: 7. This CDR3 is 13 amino acids long. In DNA, the CDR3 is TGTGCCAGCAGGGTCGGACAGGGAGGCGAGCAGTACTTC. Translating gives CASRVGQGGEQYF.

The CDR3 loop is CSVLTSGLDEQFF. The CDR3 DNA reads as TGCAGCGTTCTGACTAGCGGGTTAGATGAGCAGTTCTTC. The V gene is TRBV29-1, the J gene TRBJ2-1; 10 bases match TRBD2. V shed 5 bases and J 8 bases; nucleotides not matched to a gene: 6. The CDR3 is 13 residues long. Germline lookup yields CDR1 SQVTM and CDR2 ANQGSEA.